The 9 T cell receptor beta chains presented below share a single source sample, sequenced in a study of shared clonotypes between healthy human individuals. TCRdb's table, derived via immunoSEQ multiplex PCR, lists solely in-frame clones and lacks some. Of over a million clones listed, 75% to 80% are singletons. Sequencing input: memory CD4+ T cells from PBMCs. Subset denoted: CD45RA-negative fraction. Receptors were obtained from a man between 18 and 35 years old in good health. Some clones in this sample may be carry-over from other donors' samples.

The chain couples TRBV21-1 to TRBJ1-5; the DNA was not used to check the table's D call, TRBD1. TRBV21-1 is termed a pseudogene. The CDR3 has 14 residues. CDR3 protein: CARTRDSSNQPQHF. CDR3 bases: TGTGCCAGGACGCGGGACAGCAGCAATCAGCCCCAGCATTTT.

The chain uses TRBV6-6 and TRBJ1-5, with D uncertain. Trimming shortened V by 6 bases and J by 9 bases, and 12 bases separated the two germline ends. The CDR3 runs to 12 residues. The germline V gene encodes CDR1 MNHNY and CDR2 SVGAGI (reference sequence). CDR3 region: CASSLRLGPQHF. The CDR3 DNA sequence: TGTGCCAGCAGCCTCCGGCTTGGGCCCCAGCATTTT.

J is TRBJ1-5 and V is TRBV2, with D possibly matching TRBD1 (6 bases). V lost 6 bases, J lost 1 base, and 10 bases lay in between. The CDR3 runs to 14 residues. Germline V gives CDR1 SNHLY, CDR2 FYNNEI. CDR3 sequence (DNA): TGTGCCAGCAGAGGACAGTTCAGCAATCAGCCCCAGCATTTT. It translates to CASRGQFSNQPQHF.

J is TRBJ1-3 and V is TRBV6-1; unclear D gene. CDR1 is MNHNS, CDR2 SASEGT, per germline. Between the trimmed V and J ends, which lost 3 bases and 4 bases, there was a span of 10 bases. The CDR3 runs 14 residues. CDR3 residues: CASSDRLSGNTIYF. DNA of the CDR3: TGTGCCAGCAGTGACAGGCTTTCAGGAAACACCATATATTTT.

The chain couples TRBV7-8 to TRBJ1-1; D ambiguous. The CDR3 covers 15 residues. The germline V gene encodes CDR1 SGHVS and CDR2 FQNEAQ. V dropped 2 bases and J dropped 0 bases, with 10 bases sitting between them. CDR3 nucleotides: TGTGCCAGCAGCTTACGGCAGAACATGAACACTGAAGCTTTCTTT. Protein sequence: CASSLRQNMNTEAFF. Using reference TRBV7-8 and TRBJ1-1 for the parts outside the CDR3, the full variable domain is GAGVSQSPRYKVAKRGQDVALRCDPISGHVSLFWYQQALGQGPEFLTYFQNEAQLDKSGLPSDRFFAERPEGSVSTLKIQRTQQEDSAVYLCASSLRQNMNTEAFFGQGTRLTVV.

This clone was seen more than once but under ten times. The rearrangement links TRBV2 to TRBJ2-3, with D possibly matching TRBD2 (6 bases). The germline gives CDR1 SNHLY, CDR2 FYNNEI. V lost 6 bases to trimming and J lost 2 bases, with 6 bases between them. The CDR3 sequence is 12 residues long. Here the CDR3 reads CASRGLTDTQYF. DNA of the CDR3: TGTGCCAGCAGGGGACTCACAGATACGCAGTATTTT.

The chain joins TRBV28 to TRBJ1-1, with unresolved D. V gave up 2 bases and J gave up 5 bases, with 6 bases separating them. Germline V gene lookup returns CDR1 MDHEN and CDR2 SYDVKM. The CDR3 spans 12 residues. The CDR3 here is CASSLSTTEAFF. The CDR3 DNA reads TGTGCCAGCAGTTTAAGCACGACTGAAGCTTTCTTT.

This clone was picked up one time. This chain links TRBV18 with TRBJ2-2; D possibly corresponds to TRBD1 (5 bases). The CDR3 spans 14 residues. Germline CDR1 is KGHSH and CDR2 is LQKENI. The V end lost 4 bases, the J end lost 2 bases, and 8 bases lay between the germline ends. CDR3 residues: CASSRDSNTGELFF. CDR3 in DNA: TGTGCCAGCTCACGTGACAGCAACACCGGGGAGCTGTTTTTT. Drawing the rest from reference TRBV18 and TRBJ2-2, the complete variable domain is NAGVMQNPRHLVRRRGQEARLRCSPMKGHSHVYWYRQLPEEGLKFMVYLQKENIIDESGMPKERFSAEFPKEGPSILRIQQVVRGDSAAYFCASSRDSNTGELFFGEGSRLTVL.

The chain links TRBV18 to TRBJ2-6; D tentatively fits TRBD1 or TRBD2 (5 bases each). Trimming shortened V by 0 bases and J by 1 base, and 10 bases separated the two germline ends. From germline, CDR1 is KGHSH and CDR2 LQKENI. The CDR3 totals 17 residues. The CDR3 loop is CASSPPGTPSGANVLTF. The CDR3 region has the DNA TGTGCCAGCTCACCACCTGGGACGCCTTCTGGGGCCAACGTCCTGACTTTC.